The source of this T cell receptor beta chain is a study of T cells after yellow fever vaccination. This clonotype came up a few times. Antigen: not known. Whole-study results and caveats: Reappearing after the booster were most of the clones from primary vaccination (roughly 96% CD4, 88% CD8). The secondary T-cell response peaked on day 5, not day 15, but was weaker.

5'RACE template switching produced TCR cDNA carrying a universal primer site and UMIs. MiXCR, run by TCRdb on the 5' RACE reads, gives a single entry per CDR3 protein. Of roughly 240,000 distinct CDR3 sequences in the sample, 6.5% to 7.5% are singletons; the top ten hold around 1%. Per the germline V gene, CDR1 is SEHNR and CDR2 is FQNEAQ (reference sequence). This CDR3 comprises 14 residues. After removal of 7 bases from V and 2 bases from J, the junction contained 7 bases not matched to a gene. The receptor comes from a man aged 25-40 years who received the YFV17D yellow fever vaccine. The sequenced sample was CD4+ T cells sorted from PBMCs, obtained on the day of the yellow fever booster vaccination. The chain couples TRBV7-9 to TRBJ2-5, with 7 bases fitting TRBD1. Here the CDR3 reads CASNLGTAQETQYF. DNA for the CDR3: TGTGCCAGCAACTTGGGGACAGCGCAAGAGACCCAGTACTTC.